This is a list of T cell receptor beta chains from one sample in a study of T cells after yellow fever vaccination. TCRdb re-called the 5' RACE reads with MiXCR, one entry per CDR3 protein. The data contain about 500,000 distinct CDR3 sequences, about 15% of them seen just once; the ten biggest clones take up roughly a sixth. The source was PBMCs, collected more than 4 days after the first yellow fever vaccination. These receptors all stem from a man younger than 35 who received the YFV17D yellow fever vaccine. Both conserved end residues are part of each CDR3.

v_gene	j_gene	CDR3aa
TRBV12-3/TRBV12-4	TRBJ2-5	CASSHLGQGDLETQYF
TRBV4-3	TRBJ2-1	CASSHLRAGGPGEQFF
TRBV12-3/TRBV12-4	TRBJ2-6	CASSLRTGAGANVLTF
TRBV3-1	TRBJ1-6	CASSQDREGSFHF
TRBV5-1	TRBJ2-2	CASSVRAGRTGELFF
TRBV7-9	TRBJ2-3	CASSLVDSTDTQYF
TRBV6-1	TRBJ2-2	CASVEGNTGELFF
TRBV3-1	TRBJ1-5	CASSQDLEIGNQPQHF
TRBV6-5	TRBJ1-1	CASSYGRGGNTEAFF
TRBV12-3/TRBV12-4	TRBJ2-5	CASSLRGLETQYF
TRBV24-1	TRBJ2-5	CATSVNLTYRFVETQYF
TRBV7-9	TRBJ1-1	CASSQQESNTEAFF
TRBV5-6	TRBJ2-3	CASSWGATDTQYF
TRBV5-1	TRBJ2-1	CASSFIHRVNEQFF
TRBV5-1	TRBJ2-5	CASSLGPEETQYF
TRBV6-1	TRBJ2-3	CASSPSQGPWSDTQYF
TRBV18	TRBJ1-2	CASSPFGTGDYGYTF
TRBV13	TRBJ2-7	CASSLGQGKYEQYF
TRBV7-9	TRBJ2-7	CASSLVADYEQYF
TRBV29-1	TRBJ2-1	CSVESGAGGEYNEQFF
TRBV6-2/TRBV6-3	TRBJ1-2	CASSSEANYGYTF
TRBV4-1	TRBJ2-7	CASSQVAGGSSYEQYF
TRBV4-2	TRBJ2-2	CASSQLLSGTGELFF
TRBV4-1	TRBJ2-7	CASSPRLTLAEQYF
TRBV29-1	TRBJ2-3	CSVEGTSGGGLKQYF
TRBV5-1	TRBJ2-2	CASSLKGGHTGELFF
TRBV29-1	TRBJ1-1	CSVDPDRGNTEAFF
TRBV5-4	TRBJ2-2	CASSLWGGVTWNTGELFF
TRBV14	TRBJ2-5	CASSVGQKETQYF
TRBV27	TRBJ1-1	CASSPRMGTEAFF
TRBV20-1	TRBJ1-5	CSARQVLQQPQHF
TRBV7-3	TRBJ2-2	CASSSRSAGELFF
TRBV7-9	TRBJ1-4	CASSRDMGGHEKLFF
TRBV6-1	TRBJ1-4	CASSEAGQSTNEKLFF
TRBV7-2	TRBJ2-5	CASSQNPDGKRETQYF
TRBV4-2	TRBJ2-3	CASSQGGQGAGDTQYF
TRBV14	TRBJ2-5	CASSQWEEHQETQYF
TRBV7-2	TRBJ2-3	CASSPDKSSTDTQYF
TRBV12-3/TRBV12-4	TRBJ1-2	CASSRGQGQDYGYTF
TRBV29-1	TRBJ2-3	CSVNPGALTDTQYF
TRBV6-2/TRBV6-3	TRBJ2-3	CASSYSTGAGDTQYF
TRBV20-1	TRBJ2-1	CSARVKHNEQIF
TRBV13	TRBJ1-6	CASSLQRSYNSPLHF
TRBV12-3/TRBV12-4	TRBJ2-3	CARSSVGRSLRTDTQYF
TRBV9	TRBJ1-1	CASSRRDTEAFF
TRBV3-1	TRBJ1-2	CASSQAEGGDYGYTF
TRBV6-1	TRBJ1-2	CASRNQGAGNYGYTF
TRBV6-5	TRBJ1-2	CASSYSNNYGYTF
TRBV9	TRBJ2-7	CASSAKITGFDEQYF
TRBV6-2/TRBV6-3	TRBJ2-6	CASSSADGPNVLTF
TRBV20-1	TRBJ2-7	CSASLTSGASYEQYF
TRBV12-3/TRBV12-4	TRBJ2-5	CASSFPGQETQYF
TRBV4-3	TRBJ2-2	CASSQRDSQYTGELFF
TRBV3-1	TRBJ1-2	CASSPRPGGGGYTF
TRBV9	TRBJ2-3	CASSVPPSGSGTDTQYF
TRBV5-4	TRBJ1-1	CASSLVGTATEAFF
TRBV24-1	TRBJ2-3	CATSDSTSGGSTDTQYF
TRBV7-9	TRBJ2-3	CASSPRSVTQYF
TRBV20-1	TRBJ2-4	CSVKGHTAKNIQYF
TRBV6-5	TRBJ2-3	CASSYTGTEGDTQYF